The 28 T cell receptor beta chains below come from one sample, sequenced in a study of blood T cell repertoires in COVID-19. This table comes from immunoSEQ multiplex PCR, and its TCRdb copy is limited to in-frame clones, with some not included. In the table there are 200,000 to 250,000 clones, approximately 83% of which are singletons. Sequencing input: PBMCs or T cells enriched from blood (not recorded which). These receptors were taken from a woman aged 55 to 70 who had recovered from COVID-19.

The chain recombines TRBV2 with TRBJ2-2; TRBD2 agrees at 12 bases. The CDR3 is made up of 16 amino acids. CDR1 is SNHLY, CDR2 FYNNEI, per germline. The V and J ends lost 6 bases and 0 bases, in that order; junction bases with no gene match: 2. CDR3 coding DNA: TGTGCCAGCAGGCTAGCGGGAGGGCCGAACACCGGGGAGCTGTTTTTT. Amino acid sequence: CASRLAGGPNTGELFF.

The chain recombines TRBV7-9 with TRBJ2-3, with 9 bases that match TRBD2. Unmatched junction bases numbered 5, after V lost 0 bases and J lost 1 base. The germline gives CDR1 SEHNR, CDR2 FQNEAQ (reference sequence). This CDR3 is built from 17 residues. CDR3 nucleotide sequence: TGTGCCAGCAGCTTAGCGAGTTGGACTAGCGGCACAGATACGCAGTATTTT. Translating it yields CASSLASWTSGTDTQYF.

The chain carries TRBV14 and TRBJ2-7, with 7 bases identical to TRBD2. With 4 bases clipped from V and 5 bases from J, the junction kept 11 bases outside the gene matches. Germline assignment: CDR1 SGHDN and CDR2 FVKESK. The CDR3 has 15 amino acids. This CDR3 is CASSLPAGGIHEQYF. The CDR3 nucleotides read TGTGCCAGCAGCCTCCCTGCCGGGGGGATCCACGAGCAGTACTTC.

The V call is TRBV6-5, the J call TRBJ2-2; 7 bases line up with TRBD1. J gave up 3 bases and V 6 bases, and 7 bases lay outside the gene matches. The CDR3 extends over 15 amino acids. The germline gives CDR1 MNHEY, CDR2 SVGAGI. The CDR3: CASRRGPSDTGELFF. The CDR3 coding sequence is TGTGCCAGCAGGAGGGGGCCCTCGGACACCGGGGAGCTGTTTTTT.

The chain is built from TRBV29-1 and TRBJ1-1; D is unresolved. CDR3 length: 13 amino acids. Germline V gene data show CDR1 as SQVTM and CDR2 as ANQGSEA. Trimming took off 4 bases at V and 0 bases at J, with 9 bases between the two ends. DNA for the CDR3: TGCAGCGTTGCCCCAGTGATGAACACTGAAGCTTTCTTT. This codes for CSVAPVMNTEAFF.

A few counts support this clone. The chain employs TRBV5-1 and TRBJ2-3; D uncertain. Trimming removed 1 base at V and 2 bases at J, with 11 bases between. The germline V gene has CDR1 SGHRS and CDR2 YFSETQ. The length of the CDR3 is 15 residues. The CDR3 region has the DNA TGCGCCAGCAGCTTGATCCCCTTATACACAGATACGCAGTATTTT. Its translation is CASSLIPLYTDTQYF.

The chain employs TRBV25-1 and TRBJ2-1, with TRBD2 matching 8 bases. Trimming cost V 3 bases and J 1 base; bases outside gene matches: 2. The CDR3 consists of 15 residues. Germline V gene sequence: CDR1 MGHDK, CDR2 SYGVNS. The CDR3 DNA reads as TGTGCCAGCAGTGAGTTAGCGGGGTCCTACAATGAGCAGTTCTTC. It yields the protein CASSELAGSYNEQFF.

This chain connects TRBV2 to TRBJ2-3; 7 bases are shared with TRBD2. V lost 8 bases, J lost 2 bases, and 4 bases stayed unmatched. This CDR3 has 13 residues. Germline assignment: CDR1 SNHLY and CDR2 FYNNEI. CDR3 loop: CASGEGTTDTQYF. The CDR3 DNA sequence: TGTGCCAGCGGGGAGGGGACCACAGATACGCAGTATTTT.

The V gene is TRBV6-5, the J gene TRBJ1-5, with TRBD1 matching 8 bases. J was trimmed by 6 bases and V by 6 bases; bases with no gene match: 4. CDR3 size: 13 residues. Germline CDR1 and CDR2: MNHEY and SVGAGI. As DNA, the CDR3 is TGTGCCAGCAGCCGGACAGGGACTCAGCCCCAGCATTTT. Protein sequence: CASSRTGTQPQHF.

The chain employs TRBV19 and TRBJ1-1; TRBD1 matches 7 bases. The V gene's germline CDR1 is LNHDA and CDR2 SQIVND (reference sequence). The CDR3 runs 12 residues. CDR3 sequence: CGAGGLNTEAFF. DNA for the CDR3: TGTGGCGCAGGGGGTTTGAACACTGAAGCTTTCTTT.

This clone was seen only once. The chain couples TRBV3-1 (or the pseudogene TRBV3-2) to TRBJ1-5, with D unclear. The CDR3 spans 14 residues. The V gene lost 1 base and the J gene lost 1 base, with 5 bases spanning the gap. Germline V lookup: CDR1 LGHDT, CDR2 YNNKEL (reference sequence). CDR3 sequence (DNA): TGTGCCAGCAGCCAAGGGCGGAGCAATCAGCCCCAGCATTTT. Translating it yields CASSQGRSNQPQHF.

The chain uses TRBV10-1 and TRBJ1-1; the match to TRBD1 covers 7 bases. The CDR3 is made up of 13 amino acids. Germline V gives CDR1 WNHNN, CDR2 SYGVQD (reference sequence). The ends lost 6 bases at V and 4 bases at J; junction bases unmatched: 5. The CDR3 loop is CASREGAATEAFF. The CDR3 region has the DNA TGCGCCAGCAGGGAGGGGGCGGCCACTGAAGCTTTCTTT.

CDR3 DNA: TGCGCCAGCGGTGACGGCGACAGGGGTGGAAGGTACGAGCAGTACTTC. Encoded protein: CASGDGDRGGRYEQYF. The V call is TRBV5-1, the J call TRBJ2-7, with 8 nucleotides matching TRBD1. CDR3 length equals 16 residues. V was clipped by 7 bases and J by 4 bases; unmatched bases: 16. The germline V gene has CDR1 SGHRS and CDR2 YFSETQ. The variable domain in full, completed from reference TRBV5-1 and TRBJ2-7, reads KAGVTQTPRYLIKTRGQQVTLSCSPISGHRSVSWYQQTPGQGLQFLFEYFSETQRNKGNFPGRFSGRQFSNSRSEMNVSTLELGDSALYLCASGDGDRGGRYEQYFGPGTRLTVT.

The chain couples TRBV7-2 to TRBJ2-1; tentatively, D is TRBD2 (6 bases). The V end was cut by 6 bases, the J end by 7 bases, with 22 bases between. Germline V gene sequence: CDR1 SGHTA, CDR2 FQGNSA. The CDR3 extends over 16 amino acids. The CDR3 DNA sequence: TGTGCCAGCAGTCAAATTGGGAGGACCTACGAGAATGAGCAGTTCTTC. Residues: CASSQIGRTYENEQFF. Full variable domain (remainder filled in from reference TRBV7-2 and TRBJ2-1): GAGVSQSPSNKVTEKGKDVELRCDPISGHTALYWYRQSLGQGLEFLIYFQGNSAPDKSGLPSDRFSAERTGGSVSTLTIQRTQQEDSAVYLCASSQIGRTYENEQFFGPGTRLTVL.

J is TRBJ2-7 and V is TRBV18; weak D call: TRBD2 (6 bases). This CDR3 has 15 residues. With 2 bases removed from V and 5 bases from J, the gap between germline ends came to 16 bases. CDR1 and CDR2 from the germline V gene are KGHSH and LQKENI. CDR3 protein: CASSPNAPGGDEQYF. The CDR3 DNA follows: TGTGCCAGCTCACCAAACGCACCCGGGGGAGACGAGCAGTACTTC.

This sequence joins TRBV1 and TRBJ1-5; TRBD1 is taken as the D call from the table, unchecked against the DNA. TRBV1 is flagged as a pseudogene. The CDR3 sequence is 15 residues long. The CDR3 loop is CTSSLRDREHQPQHF. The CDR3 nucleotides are TGCACCAGCAGCCTCCGGGACAGGGAACATCAGCCCCAGCATTTT.

The CDR3 protein is CASSVDRDEKLFF. In DNA form, the CDR3 reads TGTGCCAGCAGTGTCGACAGGGATGAAAAACTGTTTTTT. This chain joins TRBV12-3 or TRBV12-4 and TRBJ1-4; 7 nucleotides align to TRBD1. V gave up 5 bases and J gave up 6 bases; unmatched junction bases: 3. The CDR3 extends over 13 amino acids.

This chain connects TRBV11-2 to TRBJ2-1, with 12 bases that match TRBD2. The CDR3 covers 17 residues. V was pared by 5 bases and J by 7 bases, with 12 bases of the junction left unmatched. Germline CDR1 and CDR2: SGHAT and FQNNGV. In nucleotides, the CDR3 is TGTGCCAGCAGCCTATCCGGGACTAGCGGGTATGGGAATGAGCAGTTCTTC. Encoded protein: CASSLSGTSGYGNEQFF.

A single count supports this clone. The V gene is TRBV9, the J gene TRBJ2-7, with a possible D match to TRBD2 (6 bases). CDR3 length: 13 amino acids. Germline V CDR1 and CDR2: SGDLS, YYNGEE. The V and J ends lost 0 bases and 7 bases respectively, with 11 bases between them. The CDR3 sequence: CASSVATAGEQYF. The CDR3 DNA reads TGTGCCAGCAGCGTAGCTACAGCGGGTGAGCAGTACTTC.

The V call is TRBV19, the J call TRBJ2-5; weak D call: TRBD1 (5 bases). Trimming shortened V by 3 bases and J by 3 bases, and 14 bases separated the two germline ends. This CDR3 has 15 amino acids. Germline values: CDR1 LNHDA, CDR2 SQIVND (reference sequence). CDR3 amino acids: CASSIFGRAEETQYF. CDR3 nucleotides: TGTGCCAGTAGTATTTTTGGCAGGGCCGAAGAGACCCAGTACTTC.

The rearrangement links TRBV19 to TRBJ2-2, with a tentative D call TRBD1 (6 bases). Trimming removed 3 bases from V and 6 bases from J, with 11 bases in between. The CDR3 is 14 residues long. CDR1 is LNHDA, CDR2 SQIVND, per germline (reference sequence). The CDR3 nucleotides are TGTGCCAGTAGTATCAATCAGGGGCCCGGGGAGCTGTTTTTT. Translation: CASSINQGPGELFF. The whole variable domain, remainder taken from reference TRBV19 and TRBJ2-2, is DGGITQSPKYLFRKEGQNVTLSCEQNLNHDAMYWYRQDPGQGLRLIYYSQIVNDFQKGDIAEGYSVSREKKESFPLTVTSAQKNPTAFYLCASSINQGPGELFFGEGSRLTVL.

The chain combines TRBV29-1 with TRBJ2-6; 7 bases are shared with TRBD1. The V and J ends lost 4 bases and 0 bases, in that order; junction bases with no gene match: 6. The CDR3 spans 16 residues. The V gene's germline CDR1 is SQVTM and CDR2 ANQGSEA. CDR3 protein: CSVGGQMISGANVLTF. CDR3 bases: TGCAGCGTTGGGGGACAGATGATCTCTGGGGCCAACGTCCTGACTTTC.

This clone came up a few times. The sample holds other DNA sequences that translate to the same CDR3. In DNA, the CDR3 is TGTGCCAGCAGCTCACAGGGCTATGGCTACACCTTC. Translation: CASSSQGYGYTF. V is TRBV11-2 and J is TRBJ1-2; D may be TRBD1 (6 bases). CDR1 is SGHAT and CDR2 is FQNNGV in the germline V gene. This CDR3 contains 12 residues. V was shortened by 4 bases and J by 4 bases, with 7 bases between the two germline ends.

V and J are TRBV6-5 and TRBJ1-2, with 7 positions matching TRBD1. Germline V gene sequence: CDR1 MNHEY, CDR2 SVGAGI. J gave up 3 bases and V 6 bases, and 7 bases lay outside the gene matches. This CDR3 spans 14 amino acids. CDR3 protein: CASRVGTAYYGYTF. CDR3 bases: TGTGCCAGCAGAGTTGGGACAGCTTACTATGGCTACACCTTC.

The CDR3 loop reads CASSTSDRRSYEQYF. Here the CDR3 DNA reads TGTGCCAGCTCAACATCCGACAGACGTTCCTACGAGCAGTACTTC. The chain is built from TRBV18 and TRBJ2-7; D perhaps matches TRBD1 (5 bases). This CDR3 is built from 15 residues. Between the trimmed V and J ends, which lost 5 bases and 1 base, there was a span of 15 bases. The germline V gene has CDR1 KGHSH and CDR2 LQKENI. Full variable domain (missing parts from reference TRBV18 and TRBJ2-7): NAGVMQNPRHLVRRRGQEARLRCSPMKGHSHVYWYRQLPEEGLKFMVYLQKENIIDESGMPKERFSAEFPKEGPSILRIQQVVRGDSAAYFCASSTSDRRSYEQYFGPGTRLTVT.

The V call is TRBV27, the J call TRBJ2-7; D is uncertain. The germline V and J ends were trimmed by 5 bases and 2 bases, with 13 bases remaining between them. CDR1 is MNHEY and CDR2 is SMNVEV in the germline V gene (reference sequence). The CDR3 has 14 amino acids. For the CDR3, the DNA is TGTGCCAGCAGTCAGCAGGTGAATCCCTACGAGCAGTACTTC. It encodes CASSQQVNPYEQYF.

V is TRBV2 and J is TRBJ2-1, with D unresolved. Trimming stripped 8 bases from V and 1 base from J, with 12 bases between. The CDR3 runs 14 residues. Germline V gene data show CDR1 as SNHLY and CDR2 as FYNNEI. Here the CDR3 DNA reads TGTGCCAGCGTGCCTGGAGAGTCCTACAATGAGCAGTTCTTC. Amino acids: CASVPGESYNEQFF.

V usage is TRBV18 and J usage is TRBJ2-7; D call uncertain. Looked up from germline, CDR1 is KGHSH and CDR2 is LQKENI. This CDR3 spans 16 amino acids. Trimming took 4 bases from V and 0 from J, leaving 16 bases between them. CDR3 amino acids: CASSLVGPLSSYEQYF. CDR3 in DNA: TGTGCCAGCTCACTGGTCGGTCCCTTGAGCTCCTACGAGCAGTACTTC.